A selection of T cell receptor beta chains follows, all from one sample in a study of shared clonotypes between healthy human individuals. Clones were sequenced by immunoSEQ multiplex PCR, and TCRdb holds only the in-frame ones, with some missing. The table shows roughly 2 million clones, with roughly 95% occurring only once. Sequencing was carried out using naive CD8+ T cells sorted from blood. All receptors come from a man younger than 30 in good health. Both conserved end residues are part of each CDR3. D genes are given only for firm matches. Expanded clones get a size class; other rows say once, few or many, or leave the size out.

D gene: TRBD2; J gene: TRBJ2-1; V gene: TRBV7-3; clone size: NA; CDR3 protein: CASSYIAGEYNEQFF; CDR3 DNA: TGTGCCAGCAGCTATATAGCGGGGGAGTACAATGAGCAGTTCTTC
D gene: NA; J gene: TRBJ2-5; V gene: TRBV29-1; clone size: NA; CDR3 protein: CSVEGGVVETQYF; CDR3 DNA: TGCAGCGTTGAAGGAGGGGTCGTCGAGACCCAGTACTTC
D gene: NA; J gene: TRBJ1-6; V gene: TRBV5-3; clone size: NA; CDR3 protein: CARSLDGFLNSYNSPLHF; CDR3 DNA: TGTGCCAGAAGCTTGGATGGCTTTCTAAACTCCTATAATTCACCCCTCCACTTT
D gene: NA; J gene: TRBJ1-5; V gene: TRBV6-6; clone size: NA; CDR3 protein: CASSYREYSNQPQHF; CDR3 DNA: TGTGCCAGCAGTTATAGAGAATATAGCAATCAGCCCCAGCATTTT
D gene: NA; J gene: TRBJ2-7; V gene: TRBV6-5; clone size: once; CDR3 protein: CASSFLEGSGEQYF; CDR3 DNA: TGTGCCAGCAGTTTTTTAGAGGGATCCGGCGAGCAGTACTTC
D gene: TRBD2; J gene: TRBJ2-3; V gene: TRBV7-9; clone size: NA; CDR3 protein: CASSGYFHGTSLTDTQYF; CDR3 DNA: TGTGCCAGCAGCGGTTACTTCCACGGGACTAGCCTCACAGATACGCAGTATTTT
D gene: TRBD1; J gene: TRBJ2-1; V gene: TRBV11-1; clone size: NA; CDR3 protein: CASSLADLGQGNEQFF; CDR3 DNA: TGTGCCAGCAGCTTAGCTGACCTTGGACAGGGCAATGAGCAGTTCTTC
D gene: NA; J gene: TRBJ2-1; V gene: TRBV7-9; clone size: NA; CDR3 protein: CASSPRVSSYNEQFF; CDR3 DNA: TGTGCCAGCAGCCCTCGTGTGAGCTCCTACAATGAGCAGTTCTTC
D gene: TRBD1; J gene: TRBJ1-1; V gene: TRBV6-5; clone size: NA; CDR3 protein: CASSPGQGVNTEAFF; CDR3 DNA: TGTGCCAGCAGCCCGGGACAGGGGGTGAACACTGAAGCTTTCTTT
D gene: NA; J gene: TRBJ2-7; V gene: TRBV19; clone size: NA; CDR3 protein: CASSIDLGGYEQYF; CDR3 DNA: TGTGCCAGTAGTATAGACCTCGGGGGCTACGAGCAGTACTTC
D gene: NA; J gene: TRBJ1-4; V gene: TRBV30; clone size: NA; CDR3 protein: CASDGTDNEKLFF; CDR3 DNA: TGTGCCTCGGATGGGACGGATAATGAAAAACTGTTTTTT
D gene: NA; J gene: TRBJ2-7; V gene: TRBV7-6; clone size: NA; CDR3 protein: CASSMTGSYEQYF; CDR3 DNA: TGTGCCAGCAGCATGACAGGTTCCTACGAGCAGTACTTC
D gene: NA; J gene: TRBJ2-7; V gene: TRBV2; clone size: NA; CDR3 protein: CASSEISYEQYF; CDR3 DNA: TGTGCCAGCAGTGAGATCAGTTACGAGCAGTACTTC
D gene: NA; J gene: TRBJ1-2; V gene: TRBV7-8; clone size: NA; CDR3 protein: CASSLPDPYGYTF; CDR3 DNA: TGTGCCAGCAGCTTACCGGACCCCTATGGCTACACCTTC
D gene: TRBD1; J gene: TRBJ1-4; V gene: TRBV7-8; clone size: NA; CDR3 protein: CASSSTGFDNEKLFF; CDR3 DNA: TGTGCCAGCAGCTCGACAGGGTTTGATAATGAAAAACTGTTTTTT
D gene: NA; J gene: TRBJ1-3; V gene: TRBV11-2; clone size: once; CDR3 protein: CASSLFGSGNTIYF; CDR3 DNA: TGTGCCAGCAGCCTGTTCGGATCTGGAAACACCATATATTTT
D gene: NA; J gene: TRBJ1-6; V gene: TRBV5-5; clone size: once; CDR3 protein: CASNSGSSGRSPLHF; CDR3 DNA: TGTGCCAGCAACTCAGGGAGTAGCGGACGATCACCCCTCCACTTT
D gene: NA; J gene: TRBJ1-2; V gene: TRBV19; clone size: few; CDR3 protein: CASRNSLLAGYTF; CDR3 DNA: TGTGCCAGTAGAAATAGCCTCTTGGCTGGCTACACCTTC
D gene: TRBD2; J gene: TRBJ2-3; V gene: TRBV25-1; clone size: NA; CDR3 protein: CASSQREEVPSRTDTQYF; CDR3 DNA: TGTGCCAGCAGCCAGCGGGAGGAGGTCCCCTCAAGGACAGATACGCAGTATTTT
D gene: TRBD2; J gene: TRBJ2-7; V gene: TRBV7-9; clone size: NA; CDR3 protein: CASSLQRGTWYEQYF; CDR3 DNA: TGTGCCAGCAGCCTGCAGCGGGGGACATGGTACGAGCAGTACTTC
D gene: NA; J gene: TRBJ2-3; V gene: TRBV5-4; clone size: NA; CDR3 protein: CASRVVGTDTQYF; CDR3 DNA: TGTGCCAGCAGGGTTGTCGGCACAGATACGCAGTATTTT
D gene: NA; J gene: TRBJ1-5; V gene: TRBV7-9; clone size: NA; CDR3 protein: CASSLLPGNSNQPQHF; CDR3 DNA: TGTGCCAGCAGCTTACTCCCGGGAAATAGCAATCAGCCCCAGCATTTT